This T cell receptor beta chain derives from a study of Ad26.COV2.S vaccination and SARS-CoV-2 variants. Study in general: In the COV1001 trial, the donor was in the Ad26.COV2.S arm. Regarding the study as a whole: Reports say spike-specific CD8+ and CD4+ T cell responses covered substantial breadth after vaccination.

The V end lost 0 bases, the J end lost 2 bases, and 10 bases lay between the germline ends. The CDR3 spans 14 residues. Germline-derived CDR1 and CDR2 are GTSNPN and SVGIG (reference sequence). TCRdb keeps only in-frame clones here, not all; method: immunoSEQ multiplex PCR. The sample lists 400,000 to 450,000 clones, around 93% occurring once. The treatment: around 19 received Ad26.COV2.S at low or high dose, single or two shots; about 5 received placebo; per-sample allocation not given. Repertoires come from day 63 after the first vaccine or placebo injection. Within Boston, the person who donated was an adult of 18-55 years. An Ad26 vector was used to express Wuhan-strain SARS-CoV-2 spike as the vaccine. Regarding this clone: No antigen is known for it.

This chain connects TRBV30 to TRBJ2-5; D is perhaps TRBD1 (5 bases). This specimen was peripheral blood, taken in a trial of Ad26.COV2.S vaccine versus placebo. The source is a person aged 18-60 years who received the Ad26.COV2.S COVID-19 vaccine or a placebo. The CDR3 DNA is TGTGCCTGGAGTGTCGGTGACAGTCAAGAGACCCAGTACTTC. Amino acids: CAWSVGDSQETQYF.